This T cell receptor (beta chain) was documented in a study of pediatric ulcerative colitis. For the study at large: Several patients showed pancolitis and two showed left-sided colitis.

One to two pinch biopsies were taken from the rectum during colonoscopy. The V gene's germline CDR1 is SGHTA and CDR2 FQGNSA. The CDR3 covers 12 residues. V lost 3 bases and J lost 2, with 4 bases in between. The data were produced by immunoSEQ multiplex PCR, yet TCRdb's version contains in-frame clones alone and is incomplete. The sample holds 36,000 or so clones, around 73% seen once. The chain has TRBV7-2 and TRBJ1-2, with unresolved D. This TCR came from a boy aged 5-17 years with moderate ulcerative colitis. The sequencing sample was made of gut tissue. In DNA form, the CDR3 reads TGTGCCAGCAGCTTCGGCAACTATGGCTACACCTTC. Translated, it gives CASSFGNYGYTF.